Listed here are 31 T cell receptor beta chains from one sample, sequenced in a study of T cell responses to AZD1222 COVID-19 vaccine (dated by TCRdb to the early 2020s). What this sample's time point label stands for: baseline before first vaccination. Libraries came from the immunoSEQ multiplex PCR assay. Sourced from immuneACCESS, this table was stored by TCRdb with only in-frame sequences that have V and J called. A share of the clones is absent; for the studies checked, an unresolved V gene accounts for under half, and the remainder has no known explanation. Counted in this sample were roughly 55,000 clones; roughly nine tenths of them appeared once. The top ten constitute 1.5% to 2.5% of the sample. The specimen was peripheral blood, collected on day 0 of AZD1222 vaccination. The receptors were gathered from an adult in good health.

V usage is TRBV5-6 and J usage is TRBJ2-7, with 11 bases fitting TRBD2. The V segment lost 4 bases and the J segment 4 bases; nucleotides outside the gene matches: 7. Per germline, CDR1 SGHDT and CDR2 YYEEEE. The CDR3 runs 15 residues. The CDR3 loop reads CASSPVGTSGYEQYF. The CDR3 nucleotides read TGTGCCAGCAGCCCCGTGGGGACTAGCGGTTACGAGCAGTACTTC.

The chain uses TRBV10-2 and TRBJ2-2; D remains unclear. The CDR3 is 12 residues long. Looked up from germline, CDR1 is WSHSY and CDR2 is SAAADI. V was trimmed by 1 base and J by 6 bases, leaving 3 bases between them. CDR3 nucleotide sequence: TGCGCCAGCAGTGAGTTATCCGGGGAGCTGTTTTTT. As protein: CASSELSGELFF.

V is TRBV10-1 and J is TRBJ1-6, with TRBD1 as a possible D gene (5 bases). Germline V gives CDR1 WNHNN, CDR2 SYGVQD (reference sequence). V was trimmed by 3 bases and J by 12 bases, leaving 18 bases between them. CDR3 length: 15 residues. The CDR3 nucleotides read TGCGCCAGCAGTGATTCGAGCGAGGGGTCCGGACCCCTCCACTTT. Its protein is CASSDSSEGSGPLHF.

This chain connects TRBV7-6 to TRBJ1-6; 8 bases are shared with TRBD1. This CDR3 spans 14 amino acids. CDR1 is SGHVS and CDR2 is FNYEAQ in the germline V gene. J lost 10 bases, V lost 5 bases, and 7 bases had no gene match. CDR3 nucleotide sequence: TGTGCCAGCAGCCAAGCCCAGGGGGCGTCACCCCTCCACTTT. Amino acid sequence: CASSQAQGASPLHF.

Of note for this clone: The junction departs from the called germline gene at one end, perhaps through a read error. V usage is TRBV28 and J usage is TRBJ1-2, with TRBD1 matching over 7 bases. The CDR3 sequence is 13 residues long. Germline CDR1 reads MDHEN; CDR2 reads SYDVKM. The CDR3 region is CASSLYTGDGYTF. Here the CDR3 DNA reads TGTGCCAGCAGTTTATATACAGGGGATGGTTACACCTTC.

V usage is TRBV2 and J usage is TRBJ1-3; D remains ambiguous. V was pared by 1 base and J by 2 bases, with 12 bases between. CDR3 length: 16 amino acids. Germline V CDR1 and CDR2: SNHLY, FYNNEI. The CDR3 nucleotides read TGTGCCAGCAGTGAAGGGGTCGACTTGACTGGAAACACCATATATTTT. This translates into CASSEGVDLTGNTIYF. Full variable domain (rest looked up from reference TRBV2 and TRBJ1-3): EPEVTQTPSHQVTQMGQEVILRCVPISNHLYFYWYRQILGQKVEFLVSFYNNEISEKSEIFDDQFSVERPDGSNFTLKIRSTKLEDSAMYFCASSEGVDLTGNTIYFGEGSWLTVV.

The gene calls are TRBV19 and TRBJ2-5; no firm D call. The CDR3 has 13 amino acids. V lost 1 base, J lost 3 bases, and 6 bases lay in between. Germline lookup yields CDR1 LNHDA and CDR2 SQIVND (reference sequence). Here the CDR3 reads CASSIGQKETQYF. CDR3 sequence (DNA): TGTGCCAGTAGTATAGGACAAAAAGAGACCCAGTACTTC. Filled out from reference TRBV19 and TRBJ2-5, the complete variable domain reads DGGITQSPKYLFRKEGQNVTLSCEQNLNHDAMYWYRQDPGQGLRLIYYSQIVNDFQKGDIAEGYSVSREKKESFPLTVTSAQKNPTAFYLCASSIGQKETQYFGPGTRLLVL.

CDR3 in DNA: TGTGCCAGCAGTTTCCCAGGACTCATGAGCTCCTACGAGCAGTACTTC. Its protein is CASSFPGLMSSYEQYF. The rearrangement joins TRBV27 to TRBJ2-7; D possibly corresponds to TRBD2 (5 bases). The germline V gene has CDR1 MNHEY and CDR2 SMNVEV (reference sequence). Trimming removed 3 bases from V and 0 bases from J, with 15 bases in between. The CDR3 extends over 16 amino acids.

V and J are TRBV2 and TRBJ2-7, with 14 bases lining up with TRBD2. The ends lost 6 bases at V and 2 bases at J; junction bases unmatched: 3. This CDR3 has 15 residues. Germline values: CDR1 SNHLY, CDR2 FYNNEI. The CDR3 nucleotides are TGTGCCAGCAGCGGGGGACTAGCGGGAGCCTACGAGCAGTACTTC. This encodes CASSGGLAGAYEQYF. Drawing the rest from reference TRBV2 and TRBJ2-7, the complete variable domain is EPEVTQTPSHQVTQMGQEVILRCVPISNHLYFYWYRQILGQKVEFLVSFYNNEISEKSEIFDDQFSVERPDGSNFTLKIRSTKLEDSAMYFCASSGGLAGAYEQYFGPGTRLTVT.

The gene calls are TRBV28 and TRBJ2-2; 7 bases agree with TRBD2. Germline CDR1 MDHEN, CDR2 SYDVKM. The trim removed 6 bases at V and 0 bases at J, leaving 4 bases unmatched. The CDR3 has 15 residues. CDR3 region: CASSPLAANTGELFF. The CDR3 DNA is TGTGCCAGCAGCCCCCTAGCGGCGAACACCGGGGAGCTGTTTTTT.

This chain joins TRBV29-1 and TRBJ1-2; D ambiguous. Germline values: CDR1 SQVTM, CDR2 ANQGSEA. This CDR3 comprises 13 residues. V was clipped by 0 bases and J by 4 bases, with 9 bases between them. CDR3 DNA sequence: TGCAGCGTTGAAGAGCGGGGTGGCTATGGCTACACCTTC. As protein: CSVEERGGYGYTF.

This sequence joins TRBV5-6 and TRBJ1-2; D unclear. This CDR3 has 12 amino acids. CDR1 and CDR2 from the germline V gene are SGHDT and YYEEEE. Trimming took 5 bases from V and 3 from J, leaving 8 bases between them. CDR3 sequence: CASSSVHYGYTF. CDR3 DNA: TGTGCCAGCAGTTCCGTCCACTATGGCTACACCTTC.

This clone was found a few times. This rearrangement joins TRBV28 to TRBJ1-2, with 12 bases that match TRBD1. CDR1 MDHEN and CDR2 SYDVKM come from the germline V gene. The length of the CDR3 is 13 residues. Germline trimming cut 6 bases from V and 6 bases from J; bases unmatched to any gene: 2. CDR3 in amino acids: CASRGTGGDGYTF. The CDR3 DNA follows: TGTGCCAGCAGGGGGACAGGGGGCGATGGCTACACCTTC.

This sequence joins TRBV13 and TRBJ2-5, with D hard to call. This CDR3 comprises 16 residues. V dropped 4 bases and J dropped 5 bases, with 20 bases sitting between them. Germline V gene data show CDR1 as PRHDT and CDR2 as FYEKMQ (reference sequence). As DNA, the CDR3 is TGTGCCAGCAGCTCGCTTACCACCAACTCCTTGGAGACCCAGTACTTC. It specifies CASSSLTTNSLETQYF. The full variable domain, its missing parts supplied by reference TRBV13 and TRBJ2-5, is AAGVIQSPRHLIKEKRETATLKCYPIPRHDTVYWYQQGPGQDPQFLISFYEKMQSDKGSIPDRFSAQQFSDYHSELNMSSLELGDSALYFCASSSLTTNSLETQYFGPGTRLLVL.

The V and J genes are TRBV5-1 and TRBJ2-7; maybe TRBD1 (6 bases). This CDR3 is 14 amino acids long. The germline V and J ends were trimmed by 0 bases and 4 bases, with 11 bases remaining between them. Germline-derived CDR1 and CDR2 are SGHRS and YFSETQ. For the CDR3, the DNA is TGCGCCAGCAGCTTGGTGGGAACAGGGTACGAGCAGTACTTC. This sequence encodes CASSLVGTGYEQYF.

CDR3 DNA: TGTGCCAGCAGACCCCCCGTCGGGGGCAGGAATGAGCAGTTCTTC. This encodes CASRPPVGGRNEQFF. V usage is TRBV7-9 and J usage is TRBJ2-1; D is perhaps TRBD1 or TRBD2 (6 bases each). Germline V lookup: CDR1 SEHNR, CDR2 FQNEAQ (reference sequence). Deletions cut 6 bases from V and 7 bases from J, with 19 bases between. The CDR3 is 15 amino acids.

The chain couples TRBV12-3 or TRBV12-4 to TRBJ1-2; D is unclear. Between the trimmed V and J ends, which lost 2 bases and 0 bases, there was a span of 4 bases. This CDR3 is built from 13 residues. The CDR3 DNA reads as TGTGCCAGCAGTTTACCACCTAACTATGGCTACACCTTC. It is translated as CASSLPPNYGYTF.

The gene calls are TRBV6-1 and TRBJ2-1; tentatively, D is TRBD2 (5 bases). This CDR3 is 12 amino acids long. V lost 5 bases to trimming and J lost 3 bases, with 5 bases between them. Germline lookup yields CDR1 MNHNS and CDR2 SASEGT. CDR3 sequence: CASSRGYNEQFF. In DNA, the CDR3 is TGTGCCAGCAGTCGGGGCTACAATGAGCAGTTCTTC.

The chain couples TRBV6-5 to TRBJ2-7, with D maybe TRBD1 (6 bases). V lost 3 bases to trimming and J lost 2 bases, with 11 bases between them. Germline assignment: CDR1 MNHEY and CDR2 SVGAGI. The length of the CDR3 is 14 residues. This CDR3 is CASSYQGLTYEQYF. CDR3 bases: TGTGCCAGCAGTTATCAGGGGCTTACCTACGAGCAGTACTTC.

The V and J genes are TRBV5-4 and TRBJ2-7; no clear D gene. The CDR3 loop spans 13 amino acids. CDR1 is SGHNT and CDR2 is YYREEE in the germline V gene (reference sequence). Trimming removed 4 bases from V and 1 base from J, with 9 bases in between. The DNA for the CDR3 is TGTGCCAGCAGCCCAACAGTATCCTACGAGCAGTACTTC. Its protein is CASSPTVSYEQYF.

This clone was detected only once. The chain combines TRBV11-2 with TRBJ2-3; no reliable D call. Germline V lookup: CDR1 SGHAT, CDR2 FQNNGV. Trimming cost V 5 bases and J 0 bases, with 12 bases left between them. The CDR3 extends over 15 amino acids. DNA for the CDR3: TGTGCCAGCAGCCCCCCGGGCCTAAGCACAGATACGCAGTATTTT. Its translation is CASSPPGLSTDTQYF.

V usage is TRBV10-3 and J usage is TRBJ2-1; possible D gene TRBD1, 6 bases. Between the trimmed V and J ends, which lost 8 bases and 9 bases, there was a span of 23 bases. The CDR3 covers 15 residues. In germline, CDR1 is ENHRY, CDR2 SYGVKD. The CDR3 loop is CAIEPEPVGAGEQFF. In DNA, the CDR3 is TGTGCCATCGAGCCCGAGCCAGTGGGGGCCGGTGAGCAGTTCTTC.

There are a few counts of this clone. This chain connects TRBV2 to TRBJ2-5, with D tentatively TRBD1 (5 bases). The CDR3 spans 13 residues. Trimming stripped 8 bases from V and 0 bases from J, with 10 bases between. CDR1 and CDR2 (germline): SNHLY, FYNNEI. CDR3 in DNA: TGTGCCAGCCGTTCGGACAACCAAGAGACCCAGTACTTC. It translates to CASRSDNQETQYF.

The gene calls are TRBV2 and TRBJ2-4; D not certain. The CDR3 has 14 amino acids. V shed 2 bases and J shed 5 bases, with 10 bases lying between them. Germline V gene data show CDR1 as SNHLY and CDR2 as FYNNEI. CDR3: CASSEFGIENIQYF. CDR3 DNA sequence: TGTGCCAGCAGTGAATTTGGGATCGAAAACATTCAGTACTTC.

The gene calls are TRBV11-2 and TRBJ2-7; no firm D call. The CDR3 has 14 residues. Germline values: CDR1 SGHAT, CDR2 FQNNGV. V was clipped by 6 bases and J by 2 bases, with 14 bases between them. CDR3 in DNA: TGTGCCAGCAGAAACCATGCGGCAGCCTACGAGCAGTACTTC. Translation gives CASRNHAAAYEQYF.

V usage is TRBV19 and J usage is TRBJ1-5; 9 bases fit TRBD1. Germline CDR1 and CDR2: LNHDA and SQIVND (reference sequence). V lost 3 bases to trimming and J lost 4 bases; unmatched junction nucleotides: 4. This CDR3 is 15 amino acids long. The CDR3 region is CASSIGQGKNQPQHF. The CDR3 bases are TGTGCCAGTAGTATCGGACAGGGGAAGAATCAGCCCCAGCATTTT.

The V and J genes are TRBV28 and TRBJ1-5; 9 nucleotides align to TRBD1. This CDR3 has 15 residues. The germline CDR1 and CDR2 sequences are MDHEN and SYDVKM. After removal of 5 bases from V and 9 bases from J, the junction contained 11 bases not matched to a gene. As DNA, the CDR3 is TGTGCCAGCAGTCTTCCCACAGGGGGCACTCGGCCCCAGCATTTT. This gives the protein CASSLPTGGTRPQHF.

This chain joins TRBV7-2 and TRBJ1-6; D unclear. There are 14 residues in the CDR3. In germline, CDR1 is SGHTA, CDR2 FQGNSA. Deletions cut 5 bases from V and 4 bases from J, with 9 bases between. The CDR3 nucleotides are TGTGCCAGCAGCCTTAAGTTTTATAATTCACCCCTCCACTTT. Its translation is CASSLKFYNSPLHF.

This clone came up once. V and J are TRBV5-4 and TRBJ2-5; 10 bases match TRBD2. V lost 2 bases, J lost 5 bases, and 9 bases stayed unmatched. Germline CDR1 is SGHNT and CDR2 is YYREEE (reference sequence). The CDR3 totals 16 residues. The CDR3 region is CASSFPSGRAGETQYF. The CDR3 coding sequence is TGTGCCAGCAGCTTTCCCAGCGGGAGGGCCGGGGAGACCCAGTACTTC.

The genes are TRBV7-3 and TRBJ2-2; D is uncertain. From germline, CDR1 is SGHTA and CDR2 FQGTGA. This CDR3 spans 13 amino acids. Between the trimmed V and J ends, which lost 3 bases and 0 bases, there was a span of 2 bases. The CDR3 is CASSFTNTGELFF. The CDR3 region has the DNA TGTGCCAGCAGCTTCACGAACACCGGGGAGCTGTTTTTT.

The chain carries TRBV28 and TRBJ1-2, with unresolved D. Germline-derived CDR1 and CDR2 are MDHEN and SYDVKM. The ends were cut back, 3 bases at V and 4 bases at J, with 6 bases in the middle. The CDR3 contains 12 residues. CDR3: CASSFRAYGYTF. In nucleotides, the CDR3 is TGTGCCAGCAGTTTCCGGGCCTATGGCTACACCTTC.